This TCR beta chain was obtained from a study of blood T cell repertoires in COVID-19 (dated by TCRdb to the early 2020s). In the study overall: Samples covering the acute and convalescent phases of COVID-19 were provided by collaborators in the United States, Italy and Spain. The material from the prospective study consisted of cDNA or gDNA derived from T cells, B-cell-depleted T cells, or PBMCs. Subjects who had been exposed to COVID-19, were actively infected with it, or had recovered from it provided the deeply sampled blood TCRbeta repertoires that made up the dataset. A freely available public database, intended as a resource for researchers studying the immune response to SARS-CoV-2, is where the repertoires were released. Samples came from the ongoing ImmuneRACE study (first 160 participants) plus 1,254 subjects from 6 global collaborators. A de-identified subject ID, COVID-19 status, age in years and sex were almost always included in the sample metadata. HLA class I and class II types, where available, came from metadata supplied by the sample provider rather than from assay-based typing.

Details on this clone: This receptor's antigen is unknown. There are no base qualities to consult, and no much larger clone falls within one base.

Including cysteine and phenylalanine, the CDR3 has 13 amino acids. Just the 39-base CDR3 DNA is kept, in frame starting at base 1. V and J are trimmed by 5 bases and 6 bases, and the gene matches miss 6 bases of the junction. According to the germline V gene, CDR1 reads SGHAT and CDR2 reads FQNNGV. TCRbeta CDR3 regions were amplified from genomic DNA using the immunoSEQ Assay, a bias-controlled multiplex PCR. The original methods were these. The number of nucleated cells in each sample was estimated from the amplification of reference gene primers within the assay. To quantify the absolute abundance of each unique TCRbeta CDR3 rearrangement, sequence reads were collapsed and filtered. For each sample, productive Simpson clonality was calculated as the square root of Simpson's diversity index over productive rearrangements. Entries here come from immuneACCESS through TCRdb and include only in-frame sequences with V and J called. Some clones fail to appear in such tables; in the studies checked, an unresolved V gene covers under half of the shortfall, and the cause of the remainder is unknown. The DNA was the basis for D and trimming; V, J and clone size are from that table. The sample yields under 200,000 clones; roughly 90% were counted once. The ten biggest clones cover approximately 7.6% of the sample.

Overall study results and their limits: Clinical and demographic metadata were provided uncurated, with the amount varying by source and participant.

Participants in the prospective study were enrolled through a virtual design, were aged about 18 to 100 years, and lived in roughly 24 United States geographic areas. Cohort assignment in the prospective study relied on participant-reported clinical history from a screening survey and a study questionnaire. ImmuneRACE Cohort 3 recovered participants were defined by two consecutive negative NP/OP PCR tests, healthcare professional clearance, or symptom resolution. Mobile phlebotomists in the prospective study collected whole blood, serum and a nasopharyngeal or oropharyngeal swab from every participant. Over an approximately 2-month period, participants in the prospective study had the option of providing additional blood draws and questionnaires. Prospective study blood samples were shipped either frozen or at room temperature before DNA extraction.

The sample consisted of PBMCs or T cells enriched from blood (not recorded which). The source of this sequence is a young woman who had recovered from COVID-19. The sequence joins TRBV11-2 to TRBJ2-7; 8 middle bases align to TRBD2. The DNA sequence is TGTGCCAGCAGCCTCGAGGCGGGGGGCGAGCAGTACTTC. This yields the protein CASSLEAGGEQYF.